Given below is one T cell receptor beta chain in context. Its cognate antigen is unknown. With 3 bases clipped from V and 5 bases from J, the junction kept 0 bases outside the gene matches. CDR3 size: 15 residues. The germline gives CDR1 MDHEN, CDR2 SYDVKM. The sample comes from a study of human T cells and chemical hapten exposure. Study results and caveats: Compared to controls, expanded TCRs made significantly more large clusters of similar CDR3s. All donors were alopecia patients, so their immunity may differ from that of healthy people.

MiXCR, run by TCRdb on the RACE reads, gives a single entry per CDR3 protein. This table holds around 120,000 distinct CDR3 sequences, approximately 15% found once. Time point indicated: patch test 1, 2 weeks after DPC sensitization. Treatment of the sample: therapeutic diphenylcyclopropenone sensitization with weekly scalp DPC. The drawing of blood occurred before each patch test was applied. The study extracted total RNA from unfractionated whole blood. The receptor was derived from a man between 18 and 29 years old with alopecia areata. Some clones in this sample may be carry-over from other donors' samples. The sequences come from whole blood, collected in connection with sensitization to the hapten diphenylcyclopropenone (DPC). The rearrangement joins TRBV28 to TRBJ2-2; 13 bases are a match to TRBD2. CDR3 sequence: CASSLGLAGTGELFF. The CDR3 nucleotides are TGTGCCAGCAGTTTGGGACTAGCGGGGACCGGGGAGCTGTTTTTT.